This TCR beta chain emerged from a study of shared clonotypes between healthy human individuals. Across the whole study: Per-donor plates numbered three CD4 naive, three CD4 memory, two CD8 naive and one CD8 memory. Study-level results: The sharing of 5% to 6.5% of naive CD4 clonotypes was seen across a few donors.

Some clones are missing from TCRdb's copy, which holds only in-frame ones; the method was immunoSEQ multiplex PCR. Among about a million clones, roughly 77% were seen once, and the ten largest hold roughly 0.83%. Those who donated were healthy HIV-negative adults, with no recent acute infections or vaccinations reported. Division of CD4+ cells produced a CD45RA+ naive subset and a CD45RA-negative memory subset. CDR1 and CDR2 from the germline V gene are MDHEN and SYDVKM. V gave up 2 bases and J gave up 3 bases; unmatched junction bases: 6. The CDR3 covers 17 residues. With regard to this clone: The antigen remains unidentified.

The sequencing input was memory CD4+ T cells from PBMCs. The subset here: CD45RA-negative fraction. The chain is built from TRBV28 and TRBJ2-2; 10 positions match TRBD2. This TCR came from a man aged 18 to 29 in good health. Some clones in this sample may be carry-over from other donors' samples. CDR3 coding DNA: TGTGCCAGCAGTTTAGAAAGCGGGAGGGCCGACACCGGGGAGCTGTTTTTT. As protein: CASSLESGRADTGELFF.